The 9 T cell receptor beta chains given below trace back to one sample, sequenced in a study of blood T cells in healthy people across ages (dated by TCRdb to between 2015 and 2017). Receptors were amplified or captured by 5' RACE. Instrument used: Illumina HiSeq 2500. A second PCR of roughly 6 to 11 cycles was performed with a sample-barcoded 5' primer and a J-beta primer mix. TCRdb reprocessed the public reads (quality trimming at Q25 with fastp, clone calling with MiXCR) and kept in-frame beta chains. Duplicate CDR3 protein sequences are folded into a single record with the most common DNA and genes. This sample lists roughly 800,000 distinct CDR3 sequences; roughly 24% were detected once. The leading ten clones occupy about 3% of the sample. The sample was also linked to a second study, of T cells of mothers and their children.

Input material: blood. Receptors originate from a boy younger than 18 in good health.

In the case of this clonotype: At one end, the junction sequence differs from germline, possibly due to a read error. The rearrangement uses TRBV12-3 or TRBV12-4 and TRBJ1-5; D is uncertain. The CDR3 is 12 residues long. DNA for the CDR3: TGTACCAGCAGTTTTCTCCATCAGCCCCAGCATTTT. This codes for CTSSFLHQPQHF.

This clonotype was counted many times. The chain couples TRBV7-2 to TRBJ2-2; no reliable D call. Deletions cut 1 base from V and 5 bases from J, with 5 bases between. The length of the CDR3 is 13 residues. CDR1 and CDR2 from the germline V gene are SGHTA and FQGNSA. CDR3 sequence: CASSLVQTGELFF. The CDR3, as DNA: TGTGCCAGCAGCTTAGTCCAGACCGGGGAGCTGTTTTTT.

This clonotype was seen a few times. This rearrangement joins TRBV12-3 or TRBV12-4 to TRBJ2-3, with 11 bases lining up with TRBD1. J lost 3 bases, V lost 5 bases, and 7 bases had no gene match. The CDR3 contains 16 residues. The CDR3 spells CASSASGTGGTDTQYF. The CDR3 nucleotides read TGTGCCAGCAGTGCATCCGGGACAGGGGGAACAGATACGCAGTATTTT.

The J gene is TRBJ2-3, the V gene TRBV11-2, with 8 bases identical to TRBD2. The CDR3 contains 17 residues. V lost 2 bases, J lost 2 bases, and 9 bases stayed unmatched. Germline CDR1 and CDR2: SGHAT and FQNNGV. The CDR3 sequence is CASSLNSGETLTDTQYF. CDR3 nucleotide sequence: TGTGCCAGCAGCTTAAATAGCGGGGAGACACTCACAGATACGCAGTATTTT.

This clonotype was detected a few times. The gene calls are TRBV3-1 and TRBJ2-1; weak D call: TRBD1 (6 bases). Germline V gene lookup returns CDR1 LGHDT and CDR2 YNNKEL (reference sequence). Trimming left V 6 bases short and J 7 bases short, with 13 bases between. The CDR3 loop spans 13 amino acids. The CDR3 DNA is TGTGCCAGCAGTAGACAGGTGGGTAATGAGCAGTTCTTC. It is translated as CASSRQVGNEQFF.

This clonotype has just a few counts. Germline and junction disagree at one end, which may indicate a read error. The V gene is TRBV5-1, the J gene TRBJ1-4; the D gene is possibly TRBD1 (6 bases). Per the germline V gene, CDR1 is SGHRS and CDR2 is YFSETQ. The CDR3 is 13 amino acids. CDR3 loop: CASSPDRNEKLFF. The CDR3 DNA follows: TGTGCCAGCAGCCCAGACAGGAATGAAAAACTGTTTTTT.

V is TRBV20-1 and J is TRBJ1-2; possible D gene TRBD1, 5 bases. V was clipped by 5 bases and J by 5 bases, with 21 bases between them. The CDR3 covers 15 residues. The V gene's germline CDR1 is DFQATT and CDR2 SNEGSKA (reference sequence). The CDR3 loop reads CSAPIRPGIKYGYTF. The CDR3 region has the DNA TGCAGTGCTCCGATTCGACCAGGGATTAAATATGGCTACACCTTC.

This clonotype was seen only a few times. The genes are TRBV18 and TRBJ2-1, with 9 bases lining up with TRBD1. The CDR3 spans 18 residues. V trimming: 3 bases; J trimming: 4 bases; junction bases outside the gene matches: 13. Germline V gene sequence: CDR1 KGHSH, CDR2 LQKENI. CDR3 sequence: CASSPKAPGQGAYNEQFF. DNA for the CDR3: TGTGCCAGCTCACCTAAAGCTCCGGGACAGGGAGCGTACAATGAGCAGTTCTTC.

The V call is TRBV5-1, the J call TRBJ1-4, with D unclear. CDR1 is SGHRS, CDR2 YFSETQ, per germline. Trimming left V 5 bases short and J 7 bases short, with 12 bases between. CDR3 size: 13 residues. The CDR3 region has the DNA TGCGCCAGCAGAGACGGGATGCGTGAAAAACTGTTTTTT. Its translation: CASRDGMREKLFF.